This T cell receptor beta chain originates from a study of early T cells in non-severe SARS-CoV-2 infection (dated by TCRdb to the early 2020s). Some background on the complete study: Because TCR sequencing was done on bulk RNA from unsorted whole blood, the alpha and beta chains could not be paired.

A note on this clonotype: Its antigen has not been determined. No quality values exist for individual bases; no much larger clone is one base distant.

This was a case-control study nested in a cohort of healthcare workers in London, UK, who had nasopharyngeal swab PCR tests and blood samples taken every week. Healthcare workers were recruited between 23 and 31 March 2020, during the week of the UK lockdown, and were followed weekly for up to roughly 15 weeks. The full study reports these points: VDJdb matching was skewed toward anti-spike CD8 responses and likely underestimated virus-specific expansions, missing private and CD4 specificities.

CDR1 SGHAT and CDR2 FQNNGV were looked up in the germline V gene. From its cysteine to its phenylalanine, the CDR3 spans 16 amino acids. Only the CDR3 part of the read is kept: 48 bases, read in frame from the first base. The V end loses 2 bases and the J end loses 2 bases, and a stretch of 14 bases separates them. The method behind the library was 5' RACE. Reads for this sample came from a NextSeq 500. In the TCR library protocol, unique molecular identifiers were attached to individual cDNA molecules to correct for PCR bias and sequencing error. Both TCR alpha and beta chains were sequenced, and tight co-correlation was observed between alpha and beta sequence abundances in each sample. Regarding the original processing steps: V gene, J gene and CDR3 annotation of TCR sequences was performed with Decombinator V4. Expanded TCRs were defined as changing significantly between any two time points under a Poisson model with p below 0.0001. TCR abundances were normalised to the total number of TCRs sequenced in each sample and reported as counts per million. MAIT TCRs were defined by TRAV1-2 paired with TRAJ12, TRAJ20 or TRAJ33, and iNKT TCRs by TRAV10 paired with TRAJ18. VDJdb, accessed 1 November 2021, was searched for CMV, EBV and SARS-CoV-2 annotated TCRs, excluding TCRs annotated for multiple antigens. TCRdb reanalyzed the raw reads on its own, using fastp at Q25 for trimming and MiXCR for clone calling, and kept in-frame beta chains. CDR3 protein duplicates are merged, each entry listing the most common genes and DNA. It is TCRdb's table, rather than the study itself, that gives the V and J calls and clone size. For this sample there are 45,000 to 70,000 distinct CDR3 sequences; approximately 10% appear just once. The leading ten clones occupy about 10% of the sample.

This sequence was found in an adult who was a healthcare worker with PCR-confirmed SARS-CoV-2 infection or an uninfected control (not recorded which). Specimen: whole blood. The chain is assembled from TRBV11-2 and TRBJ2-3, with TRBD2 tentatively as D gene (5 bases match). Here is the DNA: TGTGCCAGCAGCTTAAACCCCGCGACTACCACAGATACGCAGTATTTT. It specifies CASSLNPATTTDTQYF.